These 5 T cell receptor beta chains were sequenced from one sample in a study of T cells in Graves' hyperthyroidism and ophthalmopathy. Template material for amplifying TCR beta CDR3 regions consisted of RNA transcripts. Initially, a first-round RT-PCR of the TCR CDR3 employed the HTBI primer set. Each CDR3 protein gets one entry after TCRdb re-called the multiplex PCR reads with MiXCR. The sample yields more than 650,000 distinct CDR3 sequences, less than 15% seen once. Sequencing used blood. The receptors originated from a woman under 30 with Graves' hyperthyroidism.

V and J are TRBV12-3 or TRBV12-4 and TRBJ1-6; 7 nucleotides agree with TRBD1. Trimming took 2 bases from V and 0 from J; bases not matched to a gene: 7. The CDR3 is 18 amino acids. CDR3 DNA: TGTGCCAGCAGTTTAAGGGGGACAGAGAGCTCCTATAATTCACCCCTCCACTTT. It translates to CASSLRGTESSYNSPLHF.

This clonotype was counted ten times or more. V is TRBV7-9 and J is TRBJ2-1; D may be TRBD1 or TRBD2 (5 bases each). The V and J ends lost 4 bases and 2 bases respectively, with 12 bases between them. The CDR3 has 15 residues. CDR1 and CDR2 (germline): SEHNR, FQNEAQ (reference sequence). The CDR3 nucleotides read TGTGCCAGCAGCTCCACCGGGACGCCCTACAATGAGCAGTTCTTC. Protein product: CASSSTGTPYNEQFF. Looking up the rest from reference TRBV7-9 and TRBJ2-1 gives the full variable domain: DTGVSQNPRHKITKRGQNVTFRCDPISEHNRLYWYRQTLGQGPEFLTYFQNEAQLEKSRLLSDRFSAERPKGSFSTLEIQRTEQGDSAMYLCASSSTGTPYNEQFFGPGTRLTVL.

This clonotype was seen ten or more times. This chain joins TRBV11-3 and TRBJ2-7; D is unclear. CDR1 is SGHNT and CDR2 is YENEEA in the germline V gene. V dropped 6 bases and J dropped 5 bases, with 14 bases sitting between them. The CDR3 contains 13 residues. CDR3 DNA sequence: TGTGCCAGCAGTTCCCTCGGTGCCCACGAGCAGTACTTC. The encoded protein is CASSSLGAHEQYF.

This clonotype was counted ten times or more. V usage is TRBV18 and J usage is TRBJ2-7; D tentatively reads TRBD1 or TRBD2 (5 bases each). The CDR3 runs 14 residues. V lost 3 bases to trimming and J lost 6 bases, with 15 bases between them. Per germline, CDR1 KGHSH and CDR2 LQKENI. For the CDR3, the DNA is TGTGCCAGCTCACCGGAACGGGGCACCGTCGAGCAGTACTTC. Protein product: CASSPERGTVEQYF.

With respect to this clonotype: This CDR3 is missing its conserved last phenylalanine or tryptophan, likely due to a read error. The chain uses TRBV7-9 and TRBJ2-5; D remains unclear. This CDR3 spans 10 amino acids. V gave up 6 bases and J gave up 5 bases, with 4 bases separating them. The germline CDR1 and CDR2 sequences are SEHNR and FQNEAQ (reference sequence). CDR3 nucleotides: TGTGCCAGCAGTCATGAGACCCAGTACTCC. Amino acids: CASSHETQYS.